This T cell receptor (beta chain) originates from a study of shared clonotypes between healthy human individuals. Original methodology: There were no quality scores in the junction-only immunoSEQ sequences, so filtering differed. Using immunoSEQ multiplex PCR, the repertoire was profiled, and TCRdb retains in-frame clones only, with some absent. V, J and clone size are taken as reported in that table, and D and trimming were inferred from the DNA itself. The sample shows 490,000 or so clones, about 82% of them seen only once. Sequencing input: PBMCs. The TCR comes from a woman aged 40 to 49 in good health. Some clones in this sample may be carry-over from other donors' samples.

The CDR3 reads CASSRPTGGGGTEAFF. The CDR3 DNA follows: TGTGCCAGCAGTAGACCCACAGGGGGCGGGGGAACTGAAGCTTTCTTT. V usage is TRBV28 and J usage is TRBJ1-1, with 9 bases matching TRBD1. The ends lost 5 bases at V and 5 bases at J; junction bases unmatched: 12. The CDR3 runs to 16 residues. The germline V gene has CDR1 MDHEN and CDR2 SYDVKM.